This T cell receptor (beta chain) was captured in a study of cytomegalovirus exposure and HLA in healthy donors. Study outcomes and limitations: About 87% or about 30% of the time was how often most TCR beta V segments were productive, according to an earlier analysis.

CDR3 size: 15 residues. Germline values: CDR1 MNHNY, CDR2 SVGAGI (reference sequence). V shed 6 bases, J shed 2 bases, and the junction held 4 bases outside the gene matches. Concerning this clone itself: The antigen is not known.

The PCR had 60 Vbeta and 13 Jbeta primers. Generated by immunoSEQ multiplex PCR, the TCRdb table keeps only in-frame clones and is missing some. The sample yields about 98,000 clones, around three quarters seen once. The receptor was derived from a human donor in good health. Sequencing used PBMCs. V is TRBV6-6 and J is TRBJ2-3; 11 bases map to TRBD2. The CDR3 spells CASSQTSGATDTQYF. Here the CDR3 DNA reads TGTGCCAGCAGCCAGACTAGCGGGGCCACAGATACGCAGTATTTT.